Described below is a single TCR beta chain sequence and its context. Its target antigen remains unknown. Base qualities were left out, and no much larger clone turns up one base away. The sample comes from a study of blood T cells in healthy people across ages (dated by TCRdb to about 2015). Background on the whole study: In model experiments, roughly one uniquely barcoded TCR beta cDNA molecule per two T cells was captured by template switching. The study analyzed two additional independent replicas of 1 million unique cDNA reads from the same blood draw for two donors, one aged 18 to 30 and one aged 80 or older. The study measured age-related changes in TCR beta repertoire diversity using deep sequencing normalized with unique cDNA molecular identifiers. To avoid experimental bias, donors of different ages were distributed randomly across sequencing lanes. Donors were grouped into four age groups: young (average 16 years), middle-aged (approximately 41), aged (62) and long-lived (over 80). Paper-wide results and their limitations: The CMV infection status of donors was not known, potentially confounding age-related changes in expanded clonotypes. Because profiling used bulk unsorted PBMCs, naive and antigen-experienced compartments could not be compared conclusively. The long-lived group showed more naive CD4+ T cells, fewer expanded clones and increased TCR diversity than the aged group, suggesting age selection. A strong correlation was found between observed TCR beta diversity and the percentage of naive T cells measured by flow cytometry. As age increased, observed TCR beta diversity per million T cells dropped in a roughly linear way, and a significant reduction was already evident by age 40. Estimates of total diversity based on one million sequenced T cells were considered lower bounds and underestimates.

The CDR3, from cysteine to phenylalanine, totals 11 residues. The retained sequence is limited to the CDR3, 33 bases, with the frame set at the first base. V is shortened by 5 bases, J by 5 bases, and the region joining them spans 5 bases. As encoded in the germline V gene, CDR1 is MGHDK while CDR2 is SYGVNS. Donors were 40 or so systemically healthy Caucasian individuals from Russia aged 6 to 90 years. Around 10 milliliters of peripheral blood were drawn from each donor into EDTA-treated Vacutainer tubes. Ficoll-Paque density-gradient centrifugation was used to isolate PBMCs, with at least 6 million obtained per sample. Trizol reagent was used to extract total RNA from the PBMCs, yielding at least 6 micrograms per sample. Naive CD45RAhigh/CD27high T cell percentages were measured by flow cytometry on a PBMC aliquot from every donor. The receptor library was made with 5' RACE. The sequencer listed for this sample is Illumina HiSeq 2500. The second PCR ran for about 6 to 12 cycles and used a J-beta primer mix along with a sample-barcoded 5' primer. A template-switch 5' adaptor carrying 12 random nucleotides introduced a unique molecular identifier onto each TCR beta cDNA molecule. At least 2.5 million CDR3-containing paired-end reads were obtained from each sample. First-strand cDNA was synthesized from all RNA with the Mint cDNA synthesis kit, primed by a TRBC-specific oligonucleotide. All cDNA was treated with uracil-DNA glycosylase and then went through a first 18-cycle PCR with the universal primers M1SS and BC2_uni_R. The authors processed their data as follows. Each sample was normalized by randomly selecting 1 million high-quality reads, each carrying a distinct molecular identifier. Reads with shared molecular identifiers were discarded instead of being binned into consensus sequences. CDR3 identification, clonotype clustering and error correction used MiTCR with a Q25 quality threshold and the strictest error-elimination algorithm. A nonparametric unseen species model with Euler transformation was used to estimate lower-bound total TCR beta diversity. In TCRdb, the public reads were trimmed at Q25 with fastp and aligned with MiXCR, with productive beta chains retained. Records with the same CDR3 protein are collapsed into one entry carrying the most frequent genes and DNA. TCRdb's processing, not the authors' own work, is the source of the V and J calls. The sample table records 600,000 to 650,000 distinct CDR3 sequences; approximately 50% of these occur just once. In total, the top ten clones hold 30% to 40% of the sample.

The rearrangement joined TRBV25-1 to TRBJ2-3, with the D segment identity uncertain. This clonotype was obtained from a man aged 55-75 years in good health. The sample comprised blood. The CDR3 corresponds to CASSNIDTQYF. At the DNA level, the sequence is TGTGCCAGCAGTAACATAGATACGCAGTATTTT.